This TCR beta chain was captured by sequencing in a study of T cell clonality in common variable immunodeficiency. This CDR3 has 15 residues. Germline V gene lookup returns CDR1 LNHDA and CDR2 SQIVND (reference sequence). Trimming took off 3 bases at V and 0 bases at J, with 11 bases between the two ends. Ten or more counts support this clone. Its matching antigen is unknown. The CDR3 extends 3 residues past the end of the read, so its final part is completed from the germline J gene. Method: immunoSEQ multiplex PCR; TCRdb's copy keeps in-frame clones and lacks some. The sample includes some 42,000 clones, none of them occurring once. Study results and caveats: Reportedly, TCR beta sequences from common variable immunodeficiency showed fewer deletions and N-nucleotide insertions.

Sequenced sample: peripheral blood mononuclear cells. The chain is built from TRBV19 and TRBJ1-1; D not certain. This sequence was found in a human donor with common variable immunodeficiency. Here the CDR3 reads CASSIAGLMNTEAFF. The CDR3 DNA, read in part, is TGTGCCAGTAGTATTGCAGGACTCATGAACACTGAA. Full variable domain (outside the CDR3, taken from reference TRBV19 and TRBJ1-1): DGGITQSPKYLFRKEGQNVTLSCEQNLNHDAMYWYRQDPGQGLRLIYYSQIVNDFQKGDIAEGYSVSREKKESFPLTVTSAQKNPTAFYLCASSIAGLMNTEAFFGQGTRLTVV.